The sequence of this TCR beta chain was determined in a study of blood T cell repertoires in COVID-19. Study details: Material from acute and convalescent COVID-19 was sourced from the United States, Italy and Spain. Nucleic acid was either cDNA or gDNA, and it came from T cells, B-cell-depleted T cells, or PBMCs.

The germline CDR1 and CDR2 sequences are MGHRA and YSYEKL. This CDR3 contains 13 residues. V trimming: 4 bases; J trimming: 5 bases; junction bases outside the gene matches: 3. Study processing details: From reference gene primer amplification, estimates of nucleated cell counts were derived. Sequencing was performed with immunoSEQ multiplex PCR; in TCRdb, only in-frame clones are kept and a portion is missing. D and trimming come from the DNA, and the V and J calls and clone size come from that table. The profile shows a few hundred thousand clones, 75% to 90% of them singletons. The receptor was isolated from a woman aged 40 to 50 who had recovered from COVID-19. This chain links TRBV4-1 with TRBJ2-7, with 9 bases lining up with TRBD1. Sample: peripheral blood. The CDR3 is CASSRGTGNEQYF. The CDR3, as DNA: TGCGCCAGCAGCCGCGGGACAGGGAACGAGCAGTACTTC.